This is a list of T cell receptor beta chains from one sample in a study of radiotherapy plus CTLA-4 blockade in lung cancer. Sequencing used immunoSEQ multiplex PCR; TCRdb keeps in-frame clones, though not all of them. The repertoire has over 75,000 clones, 80% to 85% of them found once; the top ten carry around 0.76%. The sample in question was peripheral blood, obtained from a patient treated with radiotherapy plus ipilimumab. Source of these receptors: a human donor with non-small cell lung cancer who had stable disease on radiotherapy plus ipilimumab. CDR3s include the opening cysteine and the closing phenylalanine or tryptophan. D genes are given only for firm matches. Expanded clones get a size class; other rows say once, few or many, or leave the size out.

cdr3_aa cdr3_nt v_call clone_size j_call d_call cdr3_length
CASSESSEPYEQYF TGCGCCAGCAGTGAGTCCAGCGAGCCCTACGAGCAGTACTTC TRBV10-1 NA TRBJ2-7 NA 14
CASGVKGEAFF TGTGCCTCCGGGGTGAAAGGTGAAGCTTTCTTT TRBV28 few TRBJ1-1 NA 11
CASSPTSGSYEQYF TGTGCCAGCAGCCCGACTAGCGGTTCCTACGAGCAGTACTTC TRBV7-2 NA TRBJ2-7 TRBD2 14
CASSVAGTGGSSPLHF TGTGCCAGCAGCGTAGCCGGGACAGGGGGTAGTTCACCCCTCCACTTT TRBV9 once TRBJ1-6 TRBD1 16
CASSTHPQGGYEQYF TGTGCCAGCAGCACACACCCTCAGGGGGGCTACGAGCAGTACTTC TRBV9 few TRBJ2-7 NA 15
CASSSPGRGGSDTQYF TGTGCCAGCAGCTCCCCCGGCAGGGGGGGTTCAGATACGCAGTATTTT TRBV7-3 once TRBJ2-3 NA 16
CASSSETGADGYTF TGTGCCAGCAGCTCCGAGACAGGGGCGGATGGCTACACCTTC TRBV5-4 NA TRBJ1-2 TRBD1 14
CASSSADGDTQYF TGTGCCAGCAGCTCAGCAGATGGGGATACGCAGTATTTT TRBV7-7 NA TRBJ2-3 NA 13
CASSLSSGQETQYF TGCGCCAGCAGCTTGAGCAGTGGCCAAGAGACCCAGTACTTC TRBV5-1 NA TRBJ2-5 NA 14
CASSFRTSGRPGELFF TGTGCCAGCAGCTTCCGGACTAGCGGGAGGCCCGGGGAGCTGTTTTTT TRBV11-2 NA TRBJ2-2 TRBD2 16
CASRSNRDPAF TGTGCCAGCAGGTCCAACCGGGACCCTGCCTTC TRBV28 once TRBJ2-7 NA 11
CASSPTRGLANYGYTF TGTGCCAGCAGCCCGACGCGGGGGCTTGCTAACTATGGCTACACCTTC TRBV7-8 NA TRBJ1-2 NA 16
CAIAGGGRSPLHF TGTGCCATAGCAGGGGGGGGTAGGTCACCCCTCCACTTT TRBV11-3 NA TRBJ1-6 TRBD1 13
CASSLRGSYEQYF TGTGCCAGCAGCTTAAGGGGCTCCTACGAGCAGTACTTC TRBV7-2 NA TRBJ2-7 NA 13
CASSLPTGPVNYGYTF TGTGCCAGCAGTCTCCCGACAGGCCCGGTTAACTATGGCTACACCTTC TRBV27 NA TRBJ1-2 NA 16
CASSLDLTSSYEQYF TGTGCCAGCAGCTTGGATTTGACTAGCTCCTACGAGCAGTACTTC TRBV5-4 NA TRBJ2-7 NA 15
CASSLEARSYGYTF TGTGCCAGCAGCTTGGAGGCCAGAAGCTATGGCTACACCTTC TRBV5-5 NA TRBJ1-2 NA 14
CASSSKRWNTEAFF TGTGCCAGCAGCTCTAAACGGTGGAACACTGAAGCTTTCTTT TRBV7-2 few TRBJ1-1 NA 14
CASRGSYEQYF TGTGCCAGCCGCGGCTCCTACGAGCAGTACTTC TRBV28 NA TRBJ2-7 NA 11
CASSPPGQRPYEQYF TGTGCCAGCTCACCTCCGGGACAGCGACCCTACGAGCAGTACTTC TRBV18 NA TRBJ2-7 TRBD1 15
CASSYGTTYNEQFF TGTGCCAGCAGCTACGGGACTACCTACAATGAGCAGTTCTTC TRBV11-2 NA TRBJ2-1 TRBD2 14
CASSYLGGKGRDYTF TGTGCCAGCAGCTACCTCGGGGGAAAGGGTAGAGACTACACCTTC TRBV7-6 NA TRBJ1-2 NA 15
CAGSGEYGYTF TGTGCCGGGTCAGGGGAGTATGGCTACACCTTC TRBV2 NA TRBJ1-2 NA 11
CASSLVLGPSSGANVLTF TGCGCCAGCAGCTTGGTTTTGGGTCCGAGCTCTGGGGCCAACGTCCTGACTTTC TRBV5-1 few TRBJ2-6 NA 18
CASSHTRQAYEQYF TGTGCCAGCAGCCACACCAGGCAGGCCTACGAGCAGTACTTC TRBV16 NA TRBJ2-7 NA 14
CAWSVSAYEQYF TGTGCCTGGAGTGTAAGCGCCTACGAGCAGTACTTC TRBV30 NA TRBJ2-7 NA 12